Listed below are T cell receptor beta chains from one sample, sequenced in a study of identical twins. In TCRdb, the 5' RACE reads were re-called with MiXCR into one record per CDR3 protein. The table has some 1,600,000 distinct CDR3 sequences, about 30% seen once. The sample consisted of cord blood. Every receptor here comes from a newborn girl in good health. CDR3s include the opening cysteine and the closing phenylalanine or tryptophan. D genes are given only for firm matches. Size values are once, few and many counts, or a class for expanded clones, and some rows have none.

D gene,V gene,J gene,clone size,CDR3 protein,CDR3 DNA
TRBD2,TRBV27,TRBJ2-7,many,CASSAGLAVSYEQYF,TGTGCCAGCAGTGCCGGACTAGCGGTCTCCTACGAGCAGTACTTC
TRBD2,TRBV27,TRBJ2-2,few,CASSLLAGDNGELFF,TGTGCCAGCAGTTTATTAGCGGGAGACAACGGGGAGCTGTTTTTT
TRBD1,TRBV10-3,TRBJ2-7,many,CANSDRGYEQYF,TGTGCCAACTCCGACAGGGGCTACGAGCAGTACTTC
NA,TRBV6-5,TRBJ2-5,many,CASSYSREETQYF,TGTGCCAGCAGTTACTCGCGTGAGGAGACCCAGTACTTC
NA,TRBV20-1,TRBJ2-7,NA,CSALQVQTSYNEQYF,TGCAGTGCTCTCCAAGTCCAAACCTCCTACAATGAGCAGTACTTC
TRBD2,TRBV29-1,TRBJ2-7,many,CSVKTSGKYEQYF,TGCAGCGTTAAGACTAGCGGGAAGTACGAGCAGTACTTC
NA,TRBV29-1,TRBJ1-1,few,CSVEGVFGVATEAFF,TGCAGCGTTGAAGGAGTGTTCGGGGTGGCCACTGAAGCTTTCTTT
TRBD1,TRBV12-3/TRBV12-4,TRBJ2-7,few,CASSATGSPHSYEQYF,TGTGCCAGCAGTGCGACAGGGTCCCCCCACTCCTACGAGCAGTACTTC
TRBD1,TRBV24-1,TRBJ2-7,NA,CATSDPDRASGQYF,TGTGCCACCAGTGACCCTGACAGGGCGAGTGGGCAGTACTTC
NA,TRBV28,TRBJ1-1,NA,CASIKGSEAFF,TGTGCCAGCATAAAAGGGAGTGAAGCTTTCTTT
TRBD1,TRBV7-9,TRBJ1-2,NA,CASSSWTGDQNYGYTF,TGTGCCAGCAGCTCCTGGACAGGGGACCAAAACTATGGCTACACCTTC
NA,TRBV7-6,TRBJ2-1,NA,CASSLRASETQFF,TGTGCCAGCAGCTTAAGAGCTTCAGAGACCCAGTTCTTC
TRBD2,TRBV12-3/TRBV12-4,TRBJ2-3,NA,CATVAGGDADTQYF,TGTGCCACCGTAGCGGGAGGCGACGCAGATACGCAGTATTTT
NA,TRBV28,TRBJ2-7,NA,CASSLISTGTYEQYF,TGTGCCAGCAGTTTGATATCTACTGGTACCTACGAGCAGTACTTC
NA,TRBV5-1,TRBJ2-2,once,CASCYRAGELFF,TGCGCCAGCTGCTACAGGGCCGGGGAGCTGTTTTTT
TRBD2,TRBV7-8,TRBJ2-1,NA,CASSAGSGEYQETQFF,TGTGCCAGCAGCGCCGGTAGCGGGGAGTACCAAGAGACCCAGTTCTTC
NA,TRBV20-1,TRBJ1-6,NA,CSASPRQIYNSPLHF,TGCAGTGCTAGTCCGAGACAGATCTATAATTCACCCCTCCACTTT
NA,TRBV30,TRBJ1-2,NA,CAWSPGVDYGYTF,TGTGCCTGGAGTCCAGGGGTGGACTATGGCTACACCTTC
TRBD2,TRBV27,TRBJ2-1,NA,CASSTSGRLYNEQFF,TGTGCCAGCAGTACTAGCGGGAGGTTATACAATGAGCAGTTCTTC
NA,TRBV20-1,TRBJ1-5,few,CSASVTSNQPQHF,TGCAGTGCTAGTGTTACGAGCAATCAGCCCCAGCATTTT
NA,TRBV27,TRBJ1-6,few,CASSLSPRGEDSPLHF,TGTGCCAGCAGTTTATCCCCTAGAGGGGAGGATTCACCCCTCCACTTT
TRBD1,TRBV4-2,TRBJ2-7,NA,CASSLGQGLYNEQYF,TGTGCCAGCAGCCTCGGACAGGGGCTCTACAATGAGCAGTACTTC
TRBD1,TRBV5-1,TRBJ2-3,NA,CASSLVGDRRDTQYF,TGCGCCAGCAGCCTGGTGGGGGACAGAAGAGATACGCAGTATTTT
NA,TRBV20-1,TRBJ2-7,NA,CSARSPAGANEQYF,TGCAGTGCTAGATCCCCCGCAGGGGCAAATGAGCAGTACTTC
NA,TRBV9,TRBJ1-4,few,CASSFDSSNEKLFF,TGTGCCAGCAGCTTCGACAGCAGTAATGAAAAACTGTTTTTT
TRBD2,TRBV27,TRBJ2-7,NA,CASSFLTSGRVYEQYF,TGTGCCAGCAGTTTCCTCACTAGCGGGAGGGTTTACGAGCAGTACTTC
NA,TRBV2,TRBJ2-3,NA,CASNLENTQYF,TGTGCCAGCAACCTCGAAAATACGCAGTATTTT
NA,TRBV3-1,TRBJ1-2,NA,CVSSQEPGGFGYTF,TGTGTCAGCAGCCAAGAGCCAGGTGGATTTGGCTACACCTTC
NA,TRBV3-1,TRBJ1-1,NA,CASRPGGDTEAFF,TGTGCCAGCCGACCGGGGGGAGACACTGAAGCTTTCTTT
TRBD2,TRBV10-1,TRBJ2-3,NA,CASSGLAGGLGTQYF,TGCGCCAGCAGTGGACTAGCGGGGGGCCTAGGTACGCAGTATTTT
NA,TRBV10-3,TRBJ2-7,many,CAISQGSGSYEQYF,TGTGCCATCAGCCAGGGGTCCGGTTCCTACGAGCAGTACTTC
TRBD2,TRBV27,TRBJ2-3,NA,CASSLSRWTSGRDTQYF,TGTGCCAGCAGTTTATCTAGGTGGACTAGCGGGAGGGATACGCAGTATTTT
NA,TRBV2,TRBJ1-1,NA,CATPEGGNTEAFF,TGTGCCACTCCGGAGGGCGGGAACACTGAAGCTTTCTTT
NA,TRBV15,TRBJ2-4,few,CATSTSGTGKNIQYF,TGTGCCACCAGCACATCCGGGACCGGAAAAAACATTCAGTACTTC
NA,TRBV7-2,TRBJ2-4,NA,CASSLVDAGRSKNIQYF,TGTGCCAGCAGCTTAGTTGATGCGGGGCGCTCCAAAAACATTCAGTACTTC
TRBD2,TRBV6-5,TRBJ2-7,few,CASSGTSGSFEQYF,TGTGCCAGCAGCGGGACTAGCGGGAGCTTTGAGCAGTACTTC
NA,TRBV6-1,TRBJ1-5,few,CASREILRGVGNQPQHF,TGTGCCAGCAGAGAGATACTCCGGGGGGTAGGCAATCAGCCCCAGCATTTT
NA,TRBV4-2,TRBJ1-5,few,CASSYYPLGPESNQPQHF,TGTGCCAGCAGCTATTACCCTCTCGGCCCCGAGAGCAATCAGCCCCAGCATTTT
NA,TRBV5-1,TRBJ2-2,NA,CASSPSRPITGELFF,TGCGCCAGCAGCCCCTCGAGGCCAATCACCGGGGAGCTGTTTTTT
NA,TRBV5-6,TRBJ2-3,NA,CASSSAQNSLIGQYF,TGTGCCAGCAGCTCGGCCCAGAATTCACTTATTGGGCAGTATTTT
NA,TRBV25-1,TRBJ1-3,NA,CASSESGGNTIYF,TGTGCCAGCAGTGAATCCGGAGGAAACACCATATATTTT